The 14 T cell receptor beta chains below were found in one sample sequenced in a study of blood T cell repertoires in COVID-19. Some clones are missing from TCRdb's copy, which holds only in-frame ones; the method was immunoSEQ multiplex PCR. The sample shows 200,000 to 250,000 clones, about 88% of them seen only once. The sequencing input was PBMCs or T cells enriched from blood (not recorded which). The receptors stem from a woman in her fifties or sixties who had recovered from COVID-19.

This rearrangement joins TRBV28 to TRBJ2-1, with 12 bases aligning to TRBD2. J was trimmed by 6 bases and V by 5 bases; bases with no gene match: 8. There are 16 residues in the CDR3. The germline V gene has CDR1 MDHEN and CDR2 SYDVKM. CDR3 protein: CASSPTSGRMPNEQFF. The CDR3 DNA sequence: TGTGCCAGCAGTCCAACTAGCGGGAGGATGCCCAATGAGCAGTTCTTC.

This sequence joins TRBV5-1 and TRBJ2-1; no reliable D call. This CDR3 contains 15 residues. The germline V gene encodes CDR1 SGHRS and CDR2 YFSETQ. The germline V and J ends were trimmed by 4 bases and 0 bases, with 11 bases remaining between them. CDR3 residues: CASSPQTGSYNEQFF. The DNA of the CDR3 is TGCGCCAGCAGCCCTCAAACGGGCTCCTACAATGAGCAGTTCTTC.

This rearrangement joins TRBV19 to TRBJ2-1, with 8 bases that match TRBD2. V lost 3 bases to trimming and J lost 3 bases; unmatched junction nucleotides: 1. Germline V CDR1 and CDR2: LNHDA, SQIVND (reference sequence). The CDR3 runs 14 residues. CDR3 loop: CASSIGRDYNEQFF. CDR3 DNA sequence: TGTGCCAGTAGTATCGGGAGGGACTACAATGAGCAGTTCTTC.

V gene TRBV5-1 combines with J gene TRBJ2-7, with a weak D call TRBD2 (5 bases). Trimming left V 0 bases short and J 3 bases short, with 16 bases between. CDR3 length: 16 residues. The germline gives CDR1 SGHRS, CDR2 YFSETQ. The DNA of the CDR3 is TGCGCCAGCAGCTTGGGTAACACGGGATCGGGCTACGAGCAGTACTTC. Translation: CASSLGNTGSGYEQYF.

This chain uses TRBV19 with TRBJ1-1, with TRBD1 matching over 8 bases. V shed 3 bases and J 3 bases; nucleotides not matched to a gene: 9. Per the germline V gene, CDR1 is LNHDA and CDR2 is SQIVND (reference sequence). CDR3 length: 16 amino acids. Here the CDR3 DNA reads TGTGCCAGTAGTATCGCGGACAGGGTATCGGACACTGAAGCTTTCTTT. It specifies CASSIADRVSDTEAFF.

The genes are TRBV11-2 and TRBJ2-5, with 10 positions matching TRBD2. The CDR3 extends over 14 amino acids. After removal of 6 bases from V and 7 bases from J, the junction contained 8 bases not matched to a gene. Germline V gene sequence: CDR1 SGHAT, CDR2 FQNNGV. The CDR3 DNA is TGTGCCAGCAGTCGGACTAGCGGCCTGGGGACCCAGTACTTC. As protein: CASSRTSGLGTQYF. Full variable domain (rest looked up from reference TRBV11-2 and TRBJ2-5): EAGVAQSPRYKIIEKRQSVAFWCNPISGHATLYWYQQILGQGPKLLIQFQNNGVVDDSQLPKDRFSAERLKGVDSTLKIQPAKLEDSAVYLCASSRTSGLGTQYFGPGTRLLVL.

This rearrangement joins TRBV19 to TRBJ2-7; D might be TRBD2 (5 bases). This CDR3 is 15 amino acids long. The V end was cut by 5 bases, the J end by 0 bases, with 14 bases between. Germline CDR1 and CDR2: LNHDA and SQIVND (reference sequence). The CDR3 DNA reads TGTGCCAGTAGTTCGGGGTCCAGCGCCTCCTACGAGCAGTACTTC. Translated: CASSSGSSASYEQYF. Based on the CDR3 plus reference TRBV19 and TRBJ2-7, the full variable domain is DGGITQSPKYLFRKEGQNVTLSCEQNLNHDAMYWYRQDPGQGLRLIYYSQIVNDFQKGDIAEGYSVSREKKESFPLTVTSAQKNPTAFYLCASSSGSSASYEQYFGPGTRLTVT.

The chain combines TRBV28 with TRBJ1-1, with TRBD1 matching 11 bases. Germline V gene sequence: CDR1 MDHEN, CDR2 SYDVKM. Trimming at V came to 5 bases and at J to 11 bases, leaving 19 bases not matched to a gene. The CDR3 is made up of 17 amino acids. CDR3 protein: CASSPSGTGGGSGSAFF. CDR3 DNA: TGTGCCAGCAGTCCGAGTGGGACAGGGGGTGGGTCAGGGTCCGCTTTCTTT.

V gene TRBV10-3 combines with J gene TRBJ1-3; D gene unclear. CDR3 length: 14 residues. V shed 3 bases and J shed 0 bases, with 6 bases lying between them. The germline CDR1 and CDR2 sequences are ENHRY and SYGVKD. The CDR3 coding sequence is TGTGCCATCAGTGACCGGAGCTCTGGAAACACCATATATTTT. Residues: CAISDRSSGNTIYF.

The chain links TRBV7-3 to TRBJ2-1, with 13 positions matching TRBD2. J lost 1 base, V lost 4 bases, and 7 bases had no gene match. The CDR3 covers 18 residues. The V gene's germline CDR1 is SGHTA and CDR2 FQGTGA. CDR3 nucleotides: TGTGCCAGCAGCTCGTCCCCGGGACTAGCGGGATCCTACAATGAGCAGTTCTTC. Encoded protein: CASSSSPGLAGSYNEQFF.

The J gene is TRBJ2-7, the V gene TRBV2; 8 nucleotides match TRBD1. This CDR3 has 15 residues. J gave up 2 bases and V 5 bases, and 8 bases lay outside the gene matches. Germline CDR1 and CDR2: SNHLY and FYNNEI. CDR3 sequence: CASSSRTGPTYEQYF. In nucleotides, the CDR3 is TGTGCCAGCAGTTCTAGGACAGGGCCAACCTACGAGCAGTACTTC. Based on the CDR3 plus reference TRBV2 and TRBJ2-7, the full variable domain is EPEVTQTPSHQVTQMGQEVILRCVPISNHLYFYWYRQILGQKVEFLVSFYNNEISEKSEIFDDQFSVERPDGSNFTLKIRSTKLEDSAMYFCASSSRTGPTYEQYFGPGTRLTVT.

The chain joins TRBV11-2 to TRBJ2-7, with D maybe TRBD2 (5 bases). V lost 0 bases to trimming and J lost 7 bases, with 16 bases between them. The germline V gene has CDR1 SGHAT and CDR2 FQNNGV. The CDR3 runs to 15 residues. This chain's CDR3 is CASSLEVGVNREQYF. CDR3 sequence (DNA): TGTGCCAGCAGCTTAGAAGTGGGAGTCAATAGGGAGCAGTACTTC.

The V and J genes are TRBV18 and TRBJ1-4, with no clear D. The length of the CDR3 is 13 residues. Germline CDR1 KGHSH, CDR2 LQKENI. Trimming left V 4 bases short and J 5 bases short, with 8 bases between. The CDR3 protein is CASSRSLNEKLFF. DNA of the CDR3: TGTGCCAGCTCACGAAGCTTGAATGAAAAACTGTTTTTT. The whole variable domain, remainder taken from reference TRBV18 and TRBJ1-4, is NAGVMQNPRHLVRRRGQEARLRCSPMKGHSHVYWYRQLPEEGLKFMVYLQKENIIDESGMPKERFSAEFPKEGPSILRIQQVVRGDSAAYFCASSRSLNEKLFFGSGTQLSVL.

This chain connects TRBV7-3 to TRBJ2-1; 8 bases are a match to TRBD2. Germline-derived CDR1 and CDR2 are SGHTA and FQGTGA. The CDR3 has 20 amino acids. V lost 3 bases and J lost 7; bases outside the gene matches: 23. CDR3 coding DNA: TGTGCCAGCAGCTTTAGGCCCTATCAGGGCGTGGGCGGGAGGTTTAATGAGCAGTTCTTC. This translates into CASSFRPYQGVGGRFNEQFF.